This T cell receptor (beta chain) was documented in a study of neurological immune-mediated disorders. Time point denoted: longitudinal time-point 3. This clonotype has a count of ten or more. The antigen remains unidentified. Synthesis of cDNA used 5'RACE (with 10-nucleotide random UMIs). TCRdb independently ran MiXCR on the 5' RACE reads; one entry per CDR3 protein. This table has approximately 85,000 distinct CDR3 sequences, roughly 4.3% appearing once. Findings of the study overall: Private repertoires in all groups were suggested by the absence of shared CDR3 amino acid sequences among expanded clones across subjects. Levels of TCR clonal expansion peaked in HTLV-1-associated myelopathy and reached their lowest in multiple sclerosis, under those of healthy controls. For the multiple sclerosis repertoire cluster, an association with any clinical or MRI feature was absent.

CDR3 length: 11 residues. Trimming pared 6 bases from V and 7 bases from J, leaving 12 bases between. Germline V CDR1 and CDR2: DFQATT, SNEGSKA (reference sequence). The source material was PBMCs. The chain recombines TRBV20-1 with TRBJ2-5; D gene unclear. The clonotype was recovered from a woman aged 60-70 years with multiple sclerosis. CDR3 residues: CSAPDPGTQYF. The CDR3 DNA is TGCAGTGCCCCGGACCCTGGGACCCAGTACTTC.